This is a list of T cell receptor beta chains from one sample in a study of shared clonotypes between healthy human individuals. Only in-frame clones appear in the TCRdb table, and some are missing; sequencing was by immunoSEQ multiplex PCR. The sample lists 2 million to 3 million clones, over 85% occurring once. Sequencing was done on a sample of naive CD4+ T cells from PBMCs. The source of these receptors is a man younger than 30 in good health. Some clones in this sample may be carry-over from other donors' samples. CDR3s include the opening cysteine and the closing phenylalanine or tryptophan. The D gene is left open where the match is weak. Not all rows give a size; the values are once, few, many and, for expanded clones, a class.

j_call v_call d_call clone_size cdr3_aa cdr3_nt
TRBJ1-2 TRBV29-1 TRBD1 - CSVDTGTGNYGYTF TGCAGCGTTGATACTGGGACAGGGAACTATGGCTACACCTTC
TRBJ1-3 TRBV11-1 - - CASSPDSTPGNTIYF TGTGCCAGCAGCCCGGACAGTACACCTGGAAACACCATATATTTT
TRBJ2-6 TRBV9 - - CASSVATPKDPFSSGANVLTF TGTGCCAGCAGCGTAGCAACCCCAAAGGACCCCTTTAGCTCTGGGGCCAACGTCCTGACTTTC
TRBJ2-7 TRBV29-1 - - CSVATTGGPYEQYF TGCAGCGTTGCCACCACCGGGGGGCCCTACGAGCAGTACTTC
TRBJ1-1 TRBV13 - - CASTSRRGLGKAFF TGTGCCAGCACCTCCCGAAGGGGTTTGGGTAAGGCTTTCTTT
TRBJ1-1 TRBV27 TRBD1 - CASSLYKGAHTEAFF TGTGCCAGCAGTTTATATAAGGGGGCCCACACTGAAGCTTTCTTT
TRBJ2-7 TRBV5-1 - - CASSLGGGEGEQYF TGCGCCAGCAGCTTGGGTGGGGGAGAGGGCGAGCAGTACTTC
TRBJ1-1 TRBV7-9 - few CASSFLQENTEAFF TGTGCCAGCAGCTTCCTACAGGAGAACACTGAAGCTTTCTTT
TRBJ1-5 TRBV4-2 - - CASSPDRTGAWPQHF TGTGCCAGCAGCCCCGACCGGACGGGCGCGTGGCCCCAGCATTTT
TRBJ1-1 TRBV11-2 - - CASSLRAQNTEAFF TGTGCCAGCAGCTTACGTGCCCAGAACACTGAAGCTTTCTTT
TRBJ2-7 TRBV5-1 TRBD1 - CASSPRTGPYEQYF TGCGCCAGCAGCCCCAGGACAGGGCCCTACGAGCAGTACTTC
TRBJ1-1 TRBV6-5 - - CASSYSGRANTEAFF TGTGCCAGCAGTTACTCGGGCAGGGCCAACACTGAAGCTTTCTTT
TRBJ1-3 TRBV7-2 - - CASSLGGVAIYF TGTGCCAGCAGCTTAGGTGGGGTCGCCATATATTTT
TRBJ2-7 TRBV6-5 TRBD1 - CASSYETGGPPYEQYF TGTGCCAGCAGTTACGAGACAGGGGGCCCTCCCTACGAGCAGTACTTC
TRBJ2-1 TRBV11-1 TRBD1 few CASSPTGARYNEQFF TGTGCCAGCAGCCCGACAGGGGCCCGTTACAATGAGCAGTTCTTC
TRBJ2-1 TRBV7-2 - - CAGSSRGGEQFF TGTGCCGGCAGCTCACGAGGCGGTGAGCAGTTCTTC
TRBJ2-7 TRBV5-4 TRBD1 once CASSPDRGGEQYF TGTGCCAGCAGCCCGGACAGGGGAGGGGAGCAGTACTTC
TRBJ1-5 TRBV19 - - CASAEQGNNQPQHF TGTGCCAGCGCCGAGCAGGGCAACAATCAGCCCCAGCATTTT
TRBJ1-3 TRBV6-5 - - CASSYEAVGTIYF TGTGCCAGCAGTTACGAGGCTGTTGGAACCATATATTTT
TRBJ2-3 TRBV19 TRBD2 - CASSIAVAGGGTDTQYF TGTGCCAGTAGTATAGCCGTAGCGGGAGGGGGCACAGATACGCAGTATTTT
TRBJ2-7 TRBV27 - - CASSLSARNYEQYF TGTGCCAGCAGTTTATCAGCCCGGAACTACGAGCAGTACTTC
TRBJ2-7 TRBV27 TRBD1 - CASRTRQGSKVNEQYF TGTGCCAGCAGAACTAGACAGGGCTCTAAAGTGAACGAGCAGTACTTC
TRBJ2-2 TRBV5-1 - - CASSLGDTGELFF TGCGCCAGCAGCTTGGGGGACACCGGGGAGCTGTTTTTT
TRBJ2-1 TRBV9 TRBD2 - CASSERTSATSYNEQFF TGTGCCAGCAGCGAGAGGACTAGCGCGACCTCCTACAATGAGCAGTTCTTC
TRBJ2-3 TRBV6-5 - - CASRPSGGPDTQYF TGTGCCAGCAGGCCCAGCGGAGGGCCGGATACGCAGTATTTT
TRBJ2-5 TRBV5-4 - - CASSLASGPETQYF TGTGCCAGCAGCTTGGCTTCTGGGCCAGAGACCCAGTACTTC
TRBJ2-7 TRBV10-3 TRBD2 - CAISDTSGSSPYEQYF TGTGCCATCAGTGATACTAGCGGGTCTTCTCCCTACGAGCAGTACTTC
TRBJ2-1 TRBV10-3 TRBD2 - CAISESRASGRPSSYNEQFF TGTGCCATCAGTGAGTCGCGGGCTAGCGGGAGGCCGAGCTCCTACAATGAGCAGTTCTTC
TRBJ2-7 TRBV15 TRBD1 - CATSRVRTGPYEQYF TGTGCCACCAGCAGAGTGAGGACAGGGCCATACGAGCAGTACTTC
TRBJ2-5 TRBV5-1 TRBD2 - CASSNTTGTSGGKGTQYF TGCGCCAGCAGCAACACCACCGGGACTAGCGGGGGGAAGGGGACCCAGTACTTC
TRBJ2-7 TRBV11-2 TRBD2 - CASSKLGLAGGEQYF TGTGCCAGCAGCAAATTGGGGCTAGCGGGAGGGGAGCAGTACTTC
TRBJ2-7 TRBV11-1 - - CASSLTFRAYEQYF TGTGCCAGCAGCTTAACTTTCCGCGCCTACGAGCAGTACTTC
TRBJ1-1 TRBV29-1 TRBD1 - CSVVLNRGGTEAFF TGCAGCGTTGTATTAAACAGGGGTGGCACTGAAGCTTTCTTT
TRBJ2-3 TRBV5-1 TRBD2 - CASSQASSGSSSGTDTQYF TGCGCCAGCAGCCAAGCCTCTAGCGGGAGTTCCTCTGGCACAGATACGCAGTATTTT
TRBJ2-2 TRBV30 TRBD2 - CAWSGAGGWTGELFF TGTGCCTGGAGTGGGGCGGGAGGATGGACCGGGGAGCTGTTTTTT
TRBJ1-2 TRBV21-1 - - CASSNPYGYTF TGTGCCAGCAGCAACCCTTATGGCTACACCTTC
TRBJ2-1 TRBV5-1 TRBD2 - CASSLGALAGGSGEQFF TGCGCCAGCAGCTTGGGGGCACTAGCGGGAGGGAGTGGTGAGCAGTTCTTC
TRBJ2-1 TRBV28 - - CASSRDTYNEQFF TGTGCCAGCAGCAGGGATACCTACAATGAGCAGTTCTTC
TRBJ2-7 TRBV2 TRBD2 - CASSEAKGAGEGEQYF TGTGCCAGCAGTGAAGCAAAGGGAGCGGGAGAAGGCGAGCAGTACTTC
TRBJ2-2 TRBV6-5 TRBD1 - CASSLGTGATGELFF TGTGCCAGCAGCCTGGGGACAGGGGCGACCGGGGAGCTGTTTTTT
TRBJ2-1 TRBV29-1 TRBD2 - CRGGSGLAGYNEQFF TGCAGGGGTGGGTCGGGACTAGCGGGTTACAATGAGCAGTTCTTC
TRBJ2-7 TRBV7-9 TRBD1 - CASNTPRDRGHEQYF TGTGCCAGCAACACCCCCCGGGACAGGGGGCACGAGCAGTACTTC
TRBJ2-6 TRBV9 - - CASRYSGANVLTF TGTGCCAGCAGATACAGTGGGGCCAACGTCCTGACTTTC
TRBJ1-2 TRBV7-9 - - CASSLIGQGGYTF TGTGCCAGCAGCTTAATCGGGCAGGGAGGCTACACCTTC
TRBJ1-2 TRBV2 TRBD1 - CASRRDREVKGYTF TGTGCCAGCAGACGGGACAGGGAAGTAAAGGGCTACACCTTC
TRBJ1-1 TRBV5-1 TRBD1 - CASSWRTGGDAEAFF TGCGCCAGCAGCTGGAGGACAGGTGGGGACGCTGAAGCTTTCTTT
TRBJ2-2 TRBV20-1 - - CSAPIVGELFF TGCAGTGCCCCCATCGTCGGGGAGCTGTTTTTT
TRBJ1-2 TRBV25-1 - - CASSEPLGNYGYTF TGTGCCAGCAGTGAACCTCTTGGTAACTATGGCTACACCTTC
TRBJ2-2 TRBV9 TRBD2 - CASSPRTGGGELFF TGTGCCAGCAGCCCCCGGACGGGAGGCGGGGAGCTGTTTTTT
TRBJ2-5 TRBV29-1 TRBD1 - CSMWDRGRRETQYF TGCAGCATGTGGGACAGGGGGCGTAGAGAGACCCAGTACTTC
TRBJ1-5 TRBV7-2 TRBD1 - CASSGGQGNQPQHF TGTGCCAGCAGCGGGGGACAGGGCAATCAGCCCCAGCATTTT
TRBJ1-2 TRBV5-5 - - CASSRDGTYGYTF TGTGCCAGCAGCCGGGACGGTACCTATGGCTACACCTTC
TRBJ1-5 TRBV6-5 - - CASRRGQNSNQPQHF TGTGCCAGCAGACGGGGACAAAATAGCAATCAGCCCCAGCATTTT
TRBJ2-4 TRBV5-1 TRBD2 - CASSFLAGAKNIQYF TGCGCCAGCAGCTTTTTAGCGGGAGCCAAAAACATTCAGTACTTC
TRBJ2-1 TRBV5-4 TRBD2 once CASSLSAGASYNEQFF TGTGCCAGCAGCTTATCTGCGGGAGCTTCCTACAATGAGCAGTTCTTC